Listed below are T cell receptor beta chains from one sample, sequenced in a study of cytomegalovirus exposure and HLA in healthy donors. Only in-frame clones appear in the TCRdb table, and some are missing; sequencing was by immunoSEQ multiplex PCR. The sample yields 100,000 to 150,000 clones, 80% to 90% seen once. Sequencing used PBMCs. These receptors originate from a man between 45 and 60 years old in good health and CMV-seronegative. CDR3s include the opening cysteine and the closing phenylalanine or tryptophan. The D gene is left open where the match is weak. Expanded clones are given a class, and other clones once, few, many or no size at all.

CDR3 protein: CASSLFGQLNTEAFF
CDR3 DNA: TGCGCCAGCAGCCTCTTTGGACAGCTGAACACTGAAGCTTTCTTT
V gene: TRBV4-1
J gene: TRBJ1-1
D gene: -
clone size: -

CDR3 protein: CASSLDFRGGPTDTQYF
CDR3 DNA: TGTGCCAGCAGCTTAGATTTTAGAGGGGGACCCACAGATACGCAGTATTTT
V gene: TRBV7-2
J gene: TRBJ2-3
D gene: -
clone size: -

CDR3 protein: CASSVEANSYNEQFF
CDR3 DNA: TGTGCCAGCAGCGTTGAGGCTAACTCCTACAATGAGCAGTTCTTC
V gene: TRBV9
J gene: TRBJ2-1
D gene: -
clone size: -

CDR3 protein: CASSEPRTVYEQYF
CDR3 DNA: TGTGCCAGCAGTGAACCTCGGACAGTCTACGAGCAGTACTTC
V gene: TRBV6-1
J gene: TRBJ2-7
D gene: -
clone size: -

CDR3 protein: CASKVGTGQGNSPLHF
CDR3 DNA: TGTGCCAGTAAAGTGGGTACGGGACAGGGCAATTCACCCCTCCACTTT
V gene: TRBV19
J gene: TRBJ1-6
D gene: TRBD1
clone size: -

CDR3 protein: CASSPDRDYEQYF
CDR3 DNA: TGTGCCAGCAGCCCGGACAGGGACTACGAGCAGTACTTC
V gene: TRBV7-8
J gene: TRBJ2-7
D gene: TRBD1
clone size: -

CDR3 protein: CASSLATTHNEQFF
CDR3 DNA: TGTGCCAGCAGCTTGGCAACTACCCACAATGAGCAGTTCTTC
V gene: TRBV5-6
J gene: TRBJ2-1
D gene: -
clone size: -

CDR3 protein: CASRSGPSGPSYNEQFF
CDR3 DNA: TGTGCCAGTAGATCCGGCCCTAGCGGGCCCTCCTACAATGAGCAGTTCTTC
V gene: TRBV19
J gene: TRBJ2-1
D gene: TRBD2
clone size: once

CDR3 protein: CASSRPGTGDNEQFF
CDR3 DNA: TGTGCCAGCAGTCGACCTGGGACAGGGGACAATGAGCAGTTCTTC
V gene: TRBV6-6
J gene: TRBJ2-1
D gene: TRBD1
clone size: -

CDR3 protein: CASSPLKDSANEQFF
CDR3 DNA: TGTGCCAGCTCACCACTAAAGGACTCTGCCAATGAGCAGTTCTTC
V gene: TRBV18
J gene: TRBJ2-1
D gene: -
clone size: -

CDR3 protein: CASSIPRAGELFF
CDR3 DNA: TGTGCCAGTAGTATCCCACGGGCCGGGGAGCTGTTTTTT
V gene: TRBV19
J gene: TRBJ2-2
D gene: -
clone size: -

CDR3 protein: CASGGSVTANYGYTF
CDR3 DNA: TGTGCCAGTGGGGGCTCAGTGACCGCTAACTATGGCTACACCTTC
V gene: TRBV19
J gene: TRBJ1-2
D gene: -
clone size: -

CDR3 protein: CASSVGGQPYHEQYF
CDR3 DNA: TGTGCCAGCAGCGTAGGGGGACAGCCCTACCACGAGCAGTACTTC
V gene: TRBV9
J gene: TRBJ2-7
D gene: TRBD1
clone size: -

CDR3 protein: CASSFLAGAPEQFF
CDR3 DNA: TGCGCCAGCAGCTTTTTAGCGGGGGCGCCTGAGCAGTTCTTC
V gene: TRBV5-1
J gene: TRBJ2-1
D gene: TRBD2
clone size: once

CDR3 protein: CAWSVNRAGGYHTEAFF
CDR3 DNA: TGTGCCTGGAGTGTAAATAGGGCAGGGGGCTATCACACTGAAGCTTTCTTT
V gene: TRBV30
J gene: TRBJ1-1
D gene: TRBD1
clone size: -

CDR3 protein: CASNSGTEEFF
CDR3 DNA: TGTGCCAGTAATTCCGGGACAGAGGAGTTCTTC
V gene: TRBV19
J gene: TRBJ2-1
D gene: TRBD1
clone size: -

CDR3 protein: CASSQGRGSSNQPQHF
CDR3 DNA: TGCGCCAGCAGCCAAGGCAGGGGATCGAGCAATCAGCCCCAGCATTTT
V gene: TRBV4-1
J gene: TRBJ1-5
D gene: -
clone size: -